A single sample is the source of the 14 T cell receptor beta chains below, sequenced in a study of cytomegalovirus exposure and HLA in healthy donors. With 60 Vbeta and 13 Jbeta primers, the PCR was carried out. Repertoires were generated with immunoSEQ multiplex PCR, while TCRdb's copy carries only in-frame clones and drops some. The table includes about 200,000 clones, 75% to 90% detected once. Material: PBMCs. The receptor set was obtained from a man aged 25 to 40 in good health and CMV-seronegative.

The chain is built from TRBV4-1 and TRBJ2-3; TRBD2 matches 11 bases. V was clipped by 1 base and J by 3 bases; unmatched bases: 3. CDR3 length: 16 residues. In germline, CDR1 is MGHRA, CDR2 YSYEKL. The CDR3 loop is CASSQGSSGRTDTQYF. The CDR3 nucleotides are TGCGCCAGCAGCCAAGGTTCTAGCGGGAGGACAGATACGCAGTATTTT.

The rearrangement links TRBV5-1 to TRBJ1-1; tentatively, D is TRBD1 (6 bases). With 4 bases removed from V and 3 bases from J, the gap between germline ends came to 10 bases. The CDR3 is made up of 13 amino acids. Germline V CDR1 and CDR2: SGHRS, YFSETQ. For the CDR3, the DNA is TGCGCCAGCAGCCCACCAGGGGACACTGAAGCTTTCTTT. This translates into CASSPPGDTEAFF.

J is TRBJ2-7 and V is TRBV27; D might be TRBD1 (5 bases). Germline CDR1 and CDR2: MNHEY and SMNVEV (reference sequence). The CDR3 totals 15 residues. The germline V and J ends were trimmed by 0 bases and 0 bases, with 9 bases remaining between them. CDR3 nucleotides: TGTGCCAGCAGTTTATCGGGGCCAAGCTCCTACGAGCAGTACTTC. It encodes CASSLSGPSSYEQYF.

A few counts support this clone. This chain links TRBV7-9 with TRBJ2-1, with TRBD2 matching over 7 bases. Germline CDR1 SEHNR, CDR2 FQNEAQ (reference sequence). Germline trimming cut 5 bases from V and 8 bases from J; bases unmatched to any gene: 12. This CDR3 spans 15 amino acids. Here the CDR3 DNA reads TGTGCCAGCAGCCCTAGGGGAGGGCCCGGGGATGAGCAGTTCTTC. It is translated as CASSPRGGPGDEQFF. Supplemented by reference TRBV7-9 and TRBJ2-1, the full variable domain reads DTGVSQNPRHKITKRGQNVTFRCDPISEHNRLYWYRQTLGQGPEFLTYFQNEAQLEKSRLLSDRFSAERPKGSFSTLEIQRTEQGDSAMYLCASSPRGGPGDEQFFGPGTRLTVL.

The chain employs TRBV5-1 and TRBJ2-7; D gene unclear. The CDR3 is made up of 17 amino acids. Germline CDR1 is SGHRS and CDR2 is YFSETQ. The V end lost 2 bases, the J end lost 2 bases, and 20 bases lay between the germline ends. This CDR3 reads CASSLSPTNNPTYEQYF. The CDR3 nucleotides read TGCGCCAGCAGCTTAAGCCCCACCAATAATCCCACCTACGAGCAGTACTTC.

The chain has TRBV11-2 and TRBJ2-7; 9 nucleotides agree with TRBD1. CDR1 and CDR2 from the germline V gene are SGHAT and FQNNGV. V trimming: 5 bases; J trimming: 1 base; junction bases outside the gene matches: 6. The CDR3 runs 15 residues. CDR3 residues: CASSTDRGPSYEQYF. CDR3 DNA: TGTGCCAGCAGCACGGACAGGGGACCATCCTACGAGCAGTACTTC.

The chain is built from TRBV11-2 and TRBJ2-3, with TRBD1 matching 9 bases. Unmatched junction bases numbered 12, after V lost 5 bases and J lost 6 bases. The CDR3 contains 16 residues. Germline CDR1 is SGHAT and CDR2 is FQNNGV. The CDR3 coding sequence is TGTGCCAGCAGCCTGGTGGGGACAGGGCAAACGGATACGCAGTATTTT. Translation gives CASSLVGTGQTDTQYF.

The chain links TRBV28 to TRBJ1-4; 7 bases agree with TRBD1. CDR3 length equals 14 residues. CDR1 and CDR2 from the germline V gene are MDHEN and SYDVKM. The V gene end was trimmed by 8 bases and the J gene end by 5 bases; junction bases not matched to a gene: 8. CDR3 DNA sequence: TGTGCCAGCGGGACAGACGGCCGAAATGAAAAACTGTTTTTT. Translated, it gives CASGTDGRNEKLFF.

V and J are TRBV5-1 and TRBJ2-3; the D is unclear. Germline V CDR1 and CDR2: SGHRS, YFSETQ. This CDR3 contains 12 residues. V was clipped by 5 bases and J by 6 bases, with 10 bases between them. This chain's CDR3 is CASSPQADTQYF. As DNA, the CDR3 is TGCGCCAGCAGTCCCCAGGCGGATACGCAGTATTTT.

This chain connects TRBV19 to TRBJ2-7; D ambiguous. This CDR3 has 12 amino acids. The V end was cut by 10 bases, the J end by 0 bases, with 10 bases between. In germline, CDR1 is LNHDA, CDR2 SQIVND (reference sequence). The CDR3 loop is CATAPNSYEQYF. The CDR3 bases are TGTGCCACCGCACCTAACTCCTACGAGCAGTACTTC.

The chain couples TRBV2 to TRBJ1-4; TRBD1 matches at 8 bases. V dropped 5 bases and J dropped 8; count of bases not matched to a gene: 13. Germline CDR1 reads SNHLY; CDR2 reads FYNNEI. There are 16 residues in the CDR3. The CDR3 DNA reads TGTGCCAGCAGTTCCACACCACAGGGGGGAAGGGAAAAACTGTTTTTT. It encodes CASSSTPQGGREKLFF.

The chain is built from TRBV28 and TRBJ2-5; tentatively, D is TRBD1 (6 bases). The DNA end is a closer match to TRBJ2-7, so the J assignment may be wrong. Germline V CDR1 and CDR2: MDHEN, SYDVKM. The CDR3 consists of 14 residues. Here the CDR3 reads CASRHRVGEAEQYF. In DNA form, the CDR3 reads TGTGCCAGCAGACACAGGGTCGGCGAGGCCGAGCAGTACTTC.

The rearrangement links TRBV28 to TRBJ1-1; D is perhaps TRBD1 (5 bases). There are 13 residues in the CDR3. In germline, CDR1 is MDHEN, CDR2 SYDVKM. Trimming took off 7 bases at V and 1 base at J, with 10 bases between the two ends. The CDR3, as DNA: TGTGCCAGCATAGACAGCAAGAACACTGAAGCTTTCTTT. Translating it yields CASIDSKNTEAFF. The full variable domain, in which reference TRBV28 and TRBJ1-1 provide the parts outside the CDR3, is DVKVTQSSRYLVKRTGEKVFLECVQDMDHENMFWYRQDPGLGLRLIYFSYDVKMKEKGDIPEGYSVSREKKERFSLILESASTNQTSMYLCASIDSKNTEAFFGQGTRLTVV.

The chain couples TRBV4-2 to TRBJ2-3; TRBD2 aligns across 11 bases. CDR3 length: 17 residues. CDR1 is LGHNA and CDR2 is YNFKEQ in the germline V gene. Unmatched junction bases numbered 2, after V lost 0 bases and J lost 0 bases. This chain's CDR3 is CASSQDWTSGSTDTQYF. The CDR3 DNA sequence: TGTGCCAGCAGCCAAGATTGGACTAGCGGGAGCACAGATACGCAGTATTTT.